Described below is a single T cell receptor (beta chain) sequence and its context. This entry is derived from a study of OX40 agonist ivuxolimab in advanced cancers. For the study at large: Ivuxolimab, which patients received intravenously every 2 weeks, was dosed at 0.01 to 10 mg/kg. The diagnoses of dose-escalation patients were hepatocellular carcinoma, melanoma, renal cell or head and neck cancer.

The protocol was immunoSEQ multiplex PCR, while the TCRdb copy is restricted to in-frame clones and leaves out a portion. The data show around 60,000 clones, around 84% seen once. With V trimmed by 0 bases and J by 7 bases, 4 bases remained unmatched. The germline V gene encodes CDR1 SGDLS and CDR2 YYNGEE. The CDR3 spans 15 residues. The rearrangement joins TRBV9 to TRBJ1-2; 12 bases agree with TRBD1. This TCR derives from an adult with an advanced solid tumor such as melanoma, head and neck, liver or kidney cancer. The sequencing here drew on CD4+ or CD8+ T cells sorted from blood, taken in a trial of the OX40 agonist ivuxolimab. The CDR3 DNA reads as TGTGCCAGCAGCGTAGGGGGACAGGGGGCTACTGGCTACACCTTC. Amino acid sequence: CASSVGGQGATGYTF.